This TCR beta chain was identified in a study of T cell responses to AZD1222 COVID-19 vaccine. Details on this clone: Its specificity is not known.

Only in-frame clones appear in the TCRdb table, and some are missing; sequencing was by immunoSEQ multiplex PCR. The table records 100,000 or so clones, about 93% of them present only once. Whole-study results and caveats: Spike-specific TCRs gained breadth and depth after people received two AZD1222 doses. Baseline testing showed seropositivity in only 6 or 7 AZD1222 recipients. In the spike-specific TCR repertoire, nearly half reportedly target unmutated variant regions. Clonal diversity was possibly underestimated, and white British individuals and females predominated among donors.

The input for sequencing was peripheral blood, taken 28 days after the second AZD1222 dose. This TCR came from an adult who received the AZD1222 COVID-19 vaccine.

The CDR3 loop reads CASSSEQGNNQPQHF. The CDR3 region has the DNA TGTGCCAGCAGTTCCGAGCAGGGGAACAATCAGCCCCAGCATTTT. The V gene is TRBV6-6, the J gene TRBJ1-5; maybe TRBD1 (6 bases). The ends were cut back, 4 bases at V and 3 bases at J, with 13 bases in the middle. Germline loops: CDR1 MNHNY, CDR2 SVGAGI (reference sequence). The CDR3 contains 15 residues.